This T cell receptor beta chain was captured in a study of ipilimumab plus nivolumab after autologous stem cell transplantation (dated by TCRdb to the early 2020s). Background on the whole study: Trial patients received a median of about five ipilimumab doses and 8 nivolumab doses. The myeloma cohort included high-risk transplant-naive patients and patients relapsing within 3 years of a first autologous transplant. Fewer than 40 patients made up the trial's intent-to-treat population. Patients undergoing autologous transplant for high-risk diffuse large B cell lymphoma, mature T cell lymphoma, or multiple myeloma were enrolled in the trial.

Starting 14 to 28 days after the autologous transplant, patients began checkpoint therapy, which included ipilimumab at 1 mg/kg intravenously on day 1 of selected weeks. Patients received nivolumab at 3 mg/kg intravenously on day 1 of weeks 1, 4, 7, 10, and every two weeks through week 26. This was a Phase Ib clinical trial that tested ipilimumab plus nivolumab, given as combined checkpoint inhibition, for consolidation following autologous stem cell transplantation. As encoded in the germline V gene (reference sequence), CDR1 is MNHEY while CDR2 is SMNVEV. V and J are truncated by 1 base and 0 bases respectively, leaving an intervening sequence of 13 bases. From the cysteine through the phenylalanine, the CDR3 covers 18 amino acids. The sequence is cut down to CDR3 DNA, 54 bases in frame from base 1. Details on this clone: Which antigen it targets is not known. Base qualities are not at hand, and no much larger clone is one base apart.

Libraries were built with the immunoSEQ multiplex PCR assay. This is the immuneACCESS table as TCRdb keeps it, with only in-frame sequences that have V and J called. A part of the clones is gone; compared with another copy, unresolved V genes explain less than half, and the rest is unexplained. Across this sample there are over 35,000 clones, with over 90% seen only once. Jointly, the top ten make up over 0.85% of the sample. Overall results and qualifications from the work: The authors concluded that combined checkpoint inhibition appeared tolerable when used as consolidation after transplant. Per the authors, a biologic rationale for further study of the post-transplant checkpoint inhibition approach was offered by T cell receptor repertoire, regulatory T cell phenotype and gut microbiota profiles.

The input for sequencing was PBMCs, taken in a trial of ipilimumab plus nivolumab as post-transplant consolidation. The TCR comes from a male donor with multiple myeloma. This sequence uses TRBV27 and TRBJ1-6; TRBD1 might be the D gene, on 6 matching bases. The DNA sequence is TGTGCCAGCAGTTTATGGGGGGCCCGCGGCTCCTATAATTCACCCCTCCACTTT. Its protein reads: CASSLWGARGSYNSPLHF.